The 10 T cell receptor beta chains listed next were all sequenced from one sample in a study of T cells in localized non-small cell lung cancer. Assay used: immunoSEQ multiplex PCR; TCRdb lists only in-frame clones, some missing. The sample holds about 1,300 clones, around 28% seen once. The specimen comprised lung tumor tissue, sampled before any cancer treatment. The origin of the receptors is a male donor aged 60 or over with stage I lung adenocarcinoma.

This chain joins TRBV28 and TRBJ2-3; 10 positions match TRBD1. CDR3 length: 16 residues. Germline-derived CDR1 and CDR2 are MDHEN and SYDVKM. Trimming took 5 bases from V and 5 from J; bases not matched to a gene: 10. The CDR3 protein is CASSPLTGGRQDTQYF. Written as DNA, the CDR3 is TGTGCCAGCAGTCCCCTGACAGGGGGCCGGCAAGATACGCAGTATTTT.

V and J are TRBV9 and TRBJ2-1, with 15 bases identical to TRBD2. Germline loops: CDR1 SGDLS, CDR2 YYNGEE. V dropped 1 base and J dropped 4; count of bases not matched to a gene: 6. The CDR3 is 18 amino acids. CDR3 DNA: TGTGCCAGCAGCGTACGGACTAGCGGGGGGGCACCGTACAATGAGCAGTTCTTC. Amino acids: CASSVRTSGGAPYNEQFF.

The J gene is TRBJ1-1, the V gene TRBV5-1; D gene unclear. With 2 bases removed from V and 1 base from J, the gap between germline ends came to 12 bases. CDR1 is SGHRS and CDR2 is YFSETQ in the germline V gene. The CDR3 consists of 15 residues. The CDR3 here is CASSFEGKSNTEAFF. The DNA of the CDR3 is TGCGCCAGCAGCTTCGAGGGAAAGTCGAACACTGAAGCTTTCTTT.

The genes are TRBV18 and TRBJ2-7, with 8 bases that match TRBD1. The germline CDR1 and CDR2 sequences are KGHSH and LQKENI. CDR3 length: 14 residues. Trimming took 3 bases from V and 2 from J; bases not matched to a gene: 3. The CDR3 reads CASSPDRGPYEQYF. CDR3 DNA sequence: TGTGCCAGCTCACCCGACAGGGGTCCCTACGAGCAGTACTTC.

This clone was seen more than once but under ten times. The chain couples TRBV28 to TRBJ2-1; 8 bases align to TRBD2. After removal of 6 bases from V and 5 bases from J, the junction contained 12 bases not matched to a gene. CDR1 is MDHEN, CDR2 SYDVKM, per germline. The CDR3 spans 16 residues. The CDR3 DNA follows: TGTGCCAGCAGGACCATTCTTCTAGCGGGTCACAATGAGCAGTTCTTC. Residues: CASRTILLAGHNEQFF.

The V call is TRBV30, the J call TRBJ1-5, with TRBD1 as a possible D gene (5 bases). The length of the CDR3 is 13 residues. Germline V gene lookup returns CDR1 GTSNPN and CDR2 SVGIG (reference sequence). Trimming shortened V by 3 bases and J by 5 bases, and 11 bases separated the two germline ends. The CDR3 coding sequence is TGTGCCTGGAGGGGGGGGACTCATCAGCCCCAGCATTTT. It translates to CAWRGGTHQPQHF.

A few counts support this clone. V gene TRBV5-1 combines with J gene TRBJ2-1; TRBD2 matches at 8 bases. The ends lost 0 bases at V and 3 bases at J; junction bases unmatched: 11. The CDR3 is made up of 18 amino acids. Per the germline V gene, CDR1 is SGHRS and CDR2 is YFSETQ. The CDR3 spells CASSLGRLRTSSYNEQFF. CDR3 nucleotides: TGCGCCAGCAGCTTGGGGCGATTGAGGACTAGCAGCTACAATGAGCAGTTCTTC. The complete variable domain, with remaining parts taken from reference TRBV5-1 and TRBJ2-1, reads KAGVTQTPRYLIKTRGQQVTLSCSPISGHRSVSWYQQTPGQGLQFLFEYFSETQRNKGNFPGRFSGRQFSNSRSEMNVSTLELGDSALYLCASSLGRLRTSSYNEQFFGPGTRLTVL.

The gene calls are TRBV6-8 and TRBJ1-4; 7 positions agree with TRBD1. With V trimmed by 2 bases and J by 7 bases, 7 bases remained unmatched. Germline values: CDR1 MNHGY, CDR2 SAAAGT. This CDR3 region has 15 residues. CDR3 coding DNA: TGTGCCAGCAGTTACAGGGGGCTCCCCCCTGAAAAACTGTTTTTT. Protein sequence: CASSYRGLPPEKLFF.

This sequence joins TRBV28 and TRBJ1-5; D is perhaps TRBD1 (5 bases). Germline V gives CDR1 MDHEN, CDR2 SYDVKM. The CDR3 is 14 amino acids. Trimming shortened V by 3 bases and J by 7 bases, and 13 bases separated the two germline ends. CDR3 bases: TGTGCCAGCAGTTTGGGGGGGTACGGGCAGCCCCAGCATTTT. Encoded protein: CASSLGGYGQPQHF.

CDR3 DNA sequence: TGTGCCAGTAAGCACAGGGGGCAGGCCGGGGAGCTGTTTTTT. Protein sequence: CASKHRGQAGELFF. The V call is TRBV19, the J call TRBJ2-2, with 9 bases that match TRBD1. The V gene end was trimmed by 7 bases and the J gene end by 6 bases; junction bases not matched to a gene: 6. Per the germline V gene, CDR1 is LNHDA and CDR2 is SQIVND (reference sequence). The CDR3 is made up of 14 amino acids.